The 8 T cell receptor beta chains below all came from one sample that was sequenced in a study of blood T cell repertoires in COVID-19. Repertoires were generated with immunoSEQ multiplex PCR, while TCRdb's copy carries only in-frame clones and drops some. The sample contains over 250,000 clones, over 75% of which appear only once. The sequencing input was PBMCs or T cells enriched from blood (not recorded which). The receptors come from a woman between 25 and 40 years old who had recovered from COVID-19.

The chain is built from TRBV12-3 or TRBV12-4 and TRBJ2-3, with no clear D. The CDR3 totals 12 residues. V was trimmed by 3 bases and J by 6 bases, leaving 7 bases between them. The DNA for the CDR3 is TGTGCCAGCAGTTTTTATCCGGATACGCAGTATTTT. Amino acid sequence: CASSFYPDTQYF.

The CDR3 nucleotides read TGTGCCAGCAGACAGGGTTTCTATGGCTACACCTTC. The encoded protein is CASRQGFYGYTF. The chain recombines TRBV9 with TRBJ1-2; possibly TRBD1 for D (6 bases). Looked up from germline, CDR1 is SGDLS and CDR2 is YYNGEE. Deletions cut 5 bases from V and 4 bases from J, with 9 bases between. The CDR3 spans 12 residues. The variable domain in full, with the rest retrieved from reference TRBV9 and TRBJ1-2, is DSGVTQTPKHLITATGQRVTLRCSPRSGDLSVYWYQQSLDQGLQFLIQYYNGEERAKGNILERFSAQQFPDLHSELNLSSLELGDSALYFCASRQGFYGYTFGSGTRLTVV.

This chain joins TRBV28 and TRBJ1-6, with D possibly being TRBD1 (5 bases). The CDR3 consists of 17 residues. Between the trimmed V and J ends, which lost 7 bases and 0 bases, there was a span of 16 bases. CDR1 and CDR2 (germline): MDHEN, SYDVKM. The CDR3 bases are TGTGCCAGCAAAACACCTAACAGGATCTCCTATAATTCACCCCTCCACTTT. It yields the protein CASKTPNRISYNSPLHF. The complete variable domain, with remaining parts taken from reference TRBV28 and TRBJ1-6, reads DVKVTQSSRYLVKRTGEKVFLECVQDMDHENMFWYRQDPGLGLRLIYFSYDVKMKEKGDIPEGYSVSREKKERFSLILESASTNQTSMYLCASKTPNRISYNSPLHFGNGTRLTVT.

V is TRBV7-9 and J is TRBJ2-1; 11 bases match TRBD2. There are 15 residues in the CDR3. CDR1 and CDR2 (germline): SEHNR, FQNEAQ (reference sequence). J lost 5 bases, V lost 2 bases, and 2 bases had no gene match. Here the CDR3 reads CASSLLAGGHNEQFF. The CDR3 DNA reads TGTGCCAGCAGCTTACTAGCGGGGGGCCACAATGAGCAGTTCTTC.

This CDR3 is CASSAYSDTQYF. In nucleotides, the CDR3 is TGTGCCAGCAGCGCCTACTCCGATACGCAGTATTTT. This chain connects TRBV7-2 to TRBJ2-3; D is unresolved. In germline, CDR1 is SGHTA, CDR2 FQGNSA. V was trimmed by 5 bases and J by 6 bases, leaving 9 bases between them. The CDR3 length is 12 residues.

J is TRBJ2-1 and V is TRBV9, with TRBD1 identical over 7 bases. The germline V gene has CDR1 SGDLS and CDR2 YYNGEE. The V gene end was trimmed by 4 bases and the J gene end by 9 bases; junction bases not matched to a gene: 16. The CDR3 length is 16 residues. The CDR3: CASSRSGGVGTREQFF. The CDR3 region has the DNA TGTGCCAGCAGCAGGTCAGGGGGTGTTGGGACGCGTGAGCAGTTCTTC.

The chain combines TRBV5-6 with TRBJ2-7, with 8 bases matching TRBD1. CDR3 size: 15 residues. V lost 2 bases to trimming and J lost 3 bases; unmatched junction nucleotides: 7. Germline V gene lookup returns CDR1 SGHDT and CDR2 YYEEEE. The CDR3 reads CASSFITGGIYEQYF. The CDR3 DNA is TGTGCCAGCAGCTTTATTACAGGGGGGATCTACGAGCAGTACTTC.

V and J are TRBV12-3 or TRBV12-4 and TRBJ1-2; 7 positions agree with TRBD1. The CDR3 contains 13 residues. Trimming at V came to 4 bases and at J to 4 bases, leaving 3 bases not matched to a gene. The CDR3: CASSWDSRYGYTF. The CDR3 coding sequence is TGTGCCAGCAGTTGGGACAGCCGCTATGGCTACACCTTC.